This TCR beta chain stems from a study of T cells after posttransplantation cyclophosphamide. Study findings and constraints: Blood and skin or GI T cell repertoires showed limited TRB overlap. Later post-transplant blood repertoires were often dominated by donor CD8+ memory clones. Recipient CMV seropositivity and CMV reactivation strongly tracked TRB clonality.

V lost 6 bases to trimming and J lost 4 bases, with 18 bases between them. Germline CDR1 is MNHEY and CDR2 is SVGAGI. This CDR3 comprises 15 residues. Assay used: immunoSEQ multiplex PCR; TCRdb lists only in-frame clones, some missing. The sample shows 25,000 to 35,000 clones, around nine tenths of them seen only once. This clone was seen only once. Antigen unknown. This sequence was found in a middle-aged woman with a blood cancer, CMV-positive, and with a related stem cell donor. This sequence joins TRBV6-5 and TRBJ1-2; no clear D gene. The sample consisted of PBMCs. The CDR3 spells CASRVSGEDLYGYTF. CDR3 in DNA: TGTGCCAGCAGGGTTAGTGGAGAAGACCTCTATGGCTACACCTTC.